This T cell receptor beta chain came from a study of blood T cell repertoires in COVID-19. Study-wide context: Acute-phase and convalescent COVID-19 samples originated in the United States, Italy and Spain. T cells, B-cell-depleted T cells, or PBMCs supplied cDNA or gDNA.

This CDR3 has 15 amino acids. The V gene's germline CDR1 is SGHVS and CDR2 FNYEAQ. The ends lost 1 base at V and 4 bases at J; junction bases unmatched: 5. Source study methods: Quantification of nucleated cells was approximated via reference gene primer amplification. Assay: immunoSEQ multiplex PCR; the TCRdb copy retains only in-frame clones and omits some. Clonal size and the V and J genes are those of that table, whereas D and trimming came from the DNA. Here the sample spans some 99,000 clones, around 80% being singletons. This clonotype was sampled from a woman aged 80 or over with active or convalescent COVID-19. The sequenced sample was peripheral blood. The genes are TRBV7-6 and TRBJ2-7; 9 positions match TRBD2. The CDR3 region has the DNA TGTGCCAGCAGCTTAGTAGCGACTAGCGGTTACGAGCAGTACTTC. Its translation is CASSLVATSGYEQYF.